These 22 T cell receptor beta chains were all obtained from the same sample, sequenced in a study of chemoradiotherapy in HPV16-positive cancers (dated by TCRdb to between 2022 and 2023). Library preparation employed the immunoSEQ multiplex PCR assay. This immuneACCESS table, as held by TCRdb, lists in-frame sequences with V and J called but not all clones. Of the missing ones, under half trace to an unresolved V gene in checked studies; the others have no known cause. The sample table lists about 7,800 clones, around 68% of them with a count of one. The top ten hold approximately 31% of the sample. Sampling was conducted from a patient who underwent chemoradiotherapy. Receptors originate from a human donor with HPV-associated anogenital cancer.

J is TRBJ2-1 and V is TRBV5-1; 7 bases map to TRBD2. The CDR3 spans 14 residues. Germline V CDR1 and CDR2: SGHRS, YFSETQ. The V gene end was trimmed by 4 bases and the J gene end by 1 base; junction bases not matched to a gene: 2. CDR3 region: CASSLSGSYNEQFF. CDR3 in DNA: TGCGCCAGCAGCCTTAGCGGGTCCTACAATGAGCAGTTCTTC.

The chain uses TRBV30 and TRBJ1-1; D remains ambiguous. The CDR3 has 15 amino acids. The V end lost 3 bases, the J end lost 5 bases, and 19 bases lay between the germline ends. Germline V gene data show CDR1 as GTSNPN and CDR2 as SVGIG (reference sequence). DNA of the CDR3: TGTGCCTGGAGCGTCGTTATGGCGGAGGTAACTGAAGCTTTCTTT. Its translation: CAWSVVMAEVTEAFF. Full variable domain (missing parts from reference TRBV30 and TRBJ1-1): SQTIHQWPATLVQPVGSPLSLECTVEGTSNPNLYWYRQAAGRGLQLLFYSVGIGQISSEVPQNLSASRPQDRQFILSSKKLLLSDSGFYLCAWSVVMAEVTEAFFGQGTRLTVV.

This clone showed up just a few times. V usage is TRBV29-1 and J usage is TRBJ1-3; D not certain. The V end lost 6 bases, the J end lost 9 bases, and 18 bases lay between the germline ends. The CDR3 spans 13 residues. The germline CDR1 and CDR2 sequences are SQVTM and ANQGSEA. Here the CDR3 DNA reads TGCAGCGTAGTCCCGGGCTCCTCTGGCACCATATATTTT. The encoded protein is CSVVPGSSGTIYF.

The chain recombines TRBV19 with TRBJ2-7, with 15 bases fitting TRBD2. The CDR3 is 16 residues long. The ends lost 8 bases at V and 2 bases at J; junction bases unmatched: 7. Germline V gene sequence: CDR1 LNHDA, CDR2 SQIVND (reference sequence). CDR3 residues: CASRGLAGGRAYEQYF. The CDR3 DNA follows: TGTGCCAGTCGCGGACTAGCGGGAGGGCGGGCCTACGAGCAGTACTTC. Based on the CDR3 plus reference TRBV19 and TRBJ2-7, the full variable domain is DGGITQSPKYLFRKEGQNVTLSCEQNLNHDAMYWYRQDPGQGLRLIYYSQIVNDFQKGDIAEGYSVSREKKESFPLTVTSAQKNPTAFYLCASRGLAGGRAYEQYFGPGTRLTVT.

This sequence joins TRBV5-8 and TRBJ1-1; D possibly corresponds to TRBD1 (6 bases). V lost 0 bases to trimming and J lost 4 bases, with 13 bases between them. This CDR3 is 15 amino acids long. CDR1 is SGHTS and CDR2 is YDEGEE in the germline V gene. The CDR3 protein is CASSLGRGLVTEAFF. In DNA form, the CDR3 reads TGTGCCAGCAGCTTGGGTCGGGGGCTTGTCACTGAAGCTTTCTTT.

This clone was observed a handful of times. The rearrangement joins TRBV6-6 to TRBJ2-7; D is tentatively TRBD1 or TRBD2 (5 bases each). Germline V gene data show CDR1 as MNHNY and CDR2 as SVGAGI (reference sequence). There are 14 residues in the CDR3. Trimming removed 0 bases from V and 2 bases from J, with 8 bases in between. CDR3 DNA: TGTGCCAGCAGTTACTCGAGGGGAACCTACGAGCAGTACTTC. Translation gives CASSYSRGTYEQYF.

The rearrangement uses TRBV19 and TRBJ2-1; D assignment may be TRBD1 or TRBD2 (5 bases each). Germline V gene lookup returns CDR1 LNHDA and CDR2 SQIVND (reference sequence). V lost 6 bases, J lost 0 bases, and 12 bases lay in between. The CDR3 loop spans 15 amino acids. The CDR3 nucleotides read TGTGCCAGTAGGTGGGGGAACGGCTCCTACAATGAGCAGTTCTTC. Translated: CASRWGNGSYNEQFF.

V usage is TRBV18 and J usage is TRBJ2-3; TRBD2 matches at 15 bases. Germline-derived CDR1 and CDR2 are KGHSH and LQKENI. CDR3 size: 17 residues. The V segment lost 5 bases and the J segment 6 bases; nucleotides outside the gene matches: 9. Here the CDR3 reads CASSTTGLAGGVDTQYF. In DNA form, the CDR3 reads TGTGCCAGCTCAACTACCGGACTAGCGGGAGGGGTCGATACGCAGTATTTT.

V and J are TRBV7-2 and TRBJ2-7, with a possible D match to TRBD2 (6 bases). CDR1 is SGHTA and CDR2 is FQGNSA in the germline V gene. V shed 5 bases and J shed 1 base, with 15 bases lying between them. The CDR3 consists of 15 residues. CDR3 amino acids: CASSLGPSASYEQYF. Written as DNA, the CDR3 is TGTGCCAGCAGCCTCGGTCCTAGCGCTTCCTACGAGCAGTACTTC.

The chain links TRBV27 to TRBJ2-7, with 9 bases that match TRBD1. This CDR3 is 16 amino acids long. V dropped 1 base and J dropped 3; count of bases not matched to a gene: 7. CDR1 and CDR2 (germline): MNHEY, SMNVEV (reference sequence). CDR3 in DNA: TGTGCCAGCAGTTTATTTGGACAGGGGTTTAGCTACGAGCAGTACTTC. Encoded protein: CASSLFGQGFSYEQYF.

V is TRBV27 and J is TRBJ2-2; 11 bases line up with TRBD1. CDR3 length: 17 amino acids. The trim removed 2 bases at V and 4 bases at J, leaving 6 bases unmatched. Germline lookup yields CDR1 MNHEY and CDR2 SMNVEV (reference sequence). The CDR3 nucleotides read TGTGCCAGCAGTTTAATCCTGGGACAGGGGGGCACCGGGGAGCTGTTTTTT. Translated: CASSLILGQGGTGELFF.

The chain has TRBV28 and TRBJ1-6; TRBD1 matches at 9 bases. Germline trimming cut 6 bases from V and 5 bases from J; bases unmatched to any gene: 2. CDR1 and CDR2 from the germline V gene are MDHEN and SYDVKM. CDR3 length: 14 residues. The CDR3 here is CASRTGGDNSPLHF. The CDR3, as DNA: TGTGCCAGCAGGACAGGGGGAGATAATTCACCCCTCCACTTT.

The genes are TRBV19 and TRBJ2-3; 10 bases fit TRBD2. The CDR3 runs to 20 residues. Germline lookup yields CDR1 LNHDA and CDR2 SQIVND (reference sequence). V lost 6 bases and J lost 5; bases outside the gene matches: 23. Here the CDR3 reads CASRSAPWGGTRTSGDTQYF. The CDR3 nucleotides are TGTGCCAGTAGATCCGCTCCTTGGGGAGGGACTAGGACTAGCGGAGATACGCAGTATTTT.

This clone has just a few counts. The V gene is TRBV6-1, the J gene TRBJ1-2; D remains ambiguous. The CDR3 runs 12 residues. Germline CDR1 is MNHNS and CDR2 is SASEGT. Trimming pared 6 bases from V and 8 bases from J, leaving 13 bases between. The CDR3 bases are TGTGCCAGCAGCCGAGGATTGGGGGGCTACACCTTC. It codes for CASSRGLGGYTF.

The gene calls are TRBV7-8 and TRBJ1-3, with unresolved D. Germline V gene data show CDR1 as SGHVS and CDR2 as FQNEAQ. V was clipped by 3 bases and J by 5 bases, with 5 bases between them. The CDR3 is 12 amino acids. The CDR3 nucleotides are TGTGCCAGCAGCTTGGAAAGAAACACCATATATTTT. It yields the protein CASSLERNTIYF. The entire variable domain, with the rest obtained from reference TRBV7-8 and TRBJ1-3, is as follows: GAGVSQSPRYKVAKRGQDVALRCDPISGHVSLFWYQQALGQGPEFLTYFQNEAQLDKSGLPSDRFFAERPEGSVSTLKIQRTQQEDSAVYLCASSLERNTIYFGEGSWLTVV.

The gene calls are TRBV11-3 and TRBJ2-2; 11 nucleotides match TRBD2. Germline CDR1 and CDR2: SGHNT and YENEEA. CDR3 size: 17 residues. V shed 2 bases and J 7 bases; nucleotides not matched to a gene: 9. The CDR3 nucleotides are TGTGCCAGCAGCTTAATAGCGGGAGGGCCTTCGGTCGGGGAGCTGTTTTTT. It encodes CASSLIAGGPSVGELFF.

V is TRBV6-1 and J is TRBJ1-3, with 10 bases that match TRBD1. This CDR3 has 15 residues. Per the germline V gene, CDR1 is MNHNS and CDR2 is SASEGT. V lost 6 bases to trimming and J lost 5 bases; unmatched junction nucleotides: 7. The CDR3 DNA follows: TGTGCCAGCAGGGTGGGGACAGGGGTTAGAAACACCATATATTTT. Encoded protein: CASRVGTGVRNTIYF.

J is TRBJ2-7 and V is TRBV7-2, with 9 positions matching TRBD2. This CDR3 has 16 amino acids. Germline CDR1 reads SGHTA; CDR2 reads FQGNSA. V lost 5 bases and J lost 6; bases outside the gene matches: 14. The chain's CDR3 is CASSDDPLAGMFEQYF. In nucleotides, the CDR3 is TGTGCCAGCAGCGACGACCCCCTAGCGGGAATGTTCGAGCAGTACTTC.

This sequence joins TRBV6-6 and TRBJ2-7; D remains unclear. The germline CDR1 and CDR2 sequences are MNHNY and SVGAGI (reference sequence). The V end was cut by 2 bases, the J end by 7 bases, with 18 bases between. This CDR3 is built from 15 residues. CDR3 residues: CASSYPVGAVKEQYF. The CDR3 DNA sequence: TGTGCCAGCAGTTACCCAGTCGGCGCAGTTAAAGAGCAGTACTTC.

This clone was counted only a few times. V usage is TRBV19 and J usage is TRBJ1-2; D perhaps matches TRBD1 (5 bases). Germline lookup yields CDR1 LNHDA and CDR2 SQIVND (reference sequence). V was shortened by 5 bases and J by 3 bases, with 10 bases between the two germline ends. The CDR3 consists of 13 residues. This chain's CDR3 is CASSVRGHYGYTF. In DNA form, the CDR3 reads TGTGCCAGTAGTGTTAGGGGCCACTATGGCTACACCTTC.

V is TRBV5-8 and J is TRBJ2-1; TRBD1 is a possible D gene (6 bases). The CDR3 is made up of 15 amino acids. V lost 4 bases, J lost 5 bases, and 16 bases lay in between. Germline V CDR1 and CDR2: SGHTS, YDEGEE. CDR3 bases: TGTGCCAGCAGCCGGAGAGGGGACAAAAACAATGAGCAGTTCTTC. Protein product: CASSRRGDKNNEQFF.

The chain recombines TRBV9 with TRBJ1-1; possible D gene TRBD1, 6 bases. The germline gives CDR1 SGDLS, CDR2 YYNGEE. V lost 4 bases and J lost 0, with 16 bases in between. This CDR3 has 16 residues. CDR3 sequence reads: CASSTTTGNMNTEAFF. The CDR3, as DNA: TGTGCCAGCAGCACGACAACAGGGAATATGAACACTGAAGCTTTCTTT.